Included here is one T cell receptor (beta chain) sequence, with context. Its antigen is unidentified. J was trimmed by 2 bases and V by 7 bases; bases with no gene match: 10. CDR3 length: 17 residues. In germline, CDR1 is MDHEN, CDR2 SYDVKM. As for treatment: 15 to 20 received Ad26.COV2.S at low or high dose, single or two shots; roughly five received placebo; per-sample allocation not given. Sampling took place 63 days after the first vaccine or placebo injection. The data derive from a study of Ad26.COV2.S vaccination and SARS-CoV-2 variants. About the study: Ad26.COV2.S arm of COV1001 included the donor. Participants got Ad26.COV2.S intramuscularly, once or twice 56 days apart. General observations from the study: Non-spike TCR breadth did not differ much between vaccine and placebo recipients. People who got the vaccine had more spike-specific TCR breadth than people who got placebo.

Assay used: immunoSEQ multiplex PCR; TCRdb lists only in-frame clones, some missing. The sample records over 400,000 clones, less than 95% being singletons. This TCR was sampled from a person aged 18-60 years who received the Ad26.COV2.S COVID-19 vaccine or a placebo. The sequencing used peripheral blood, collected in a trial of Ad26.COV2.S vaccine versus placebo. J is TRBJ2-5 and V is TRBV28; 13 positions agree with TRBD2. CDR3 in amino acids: CASTFRGTSGAQETQYF. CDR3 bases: TGTGCCAGCACTTTTAGAGGGACTAGCGGGGCGCAAGAGACCCAGTACTTC.